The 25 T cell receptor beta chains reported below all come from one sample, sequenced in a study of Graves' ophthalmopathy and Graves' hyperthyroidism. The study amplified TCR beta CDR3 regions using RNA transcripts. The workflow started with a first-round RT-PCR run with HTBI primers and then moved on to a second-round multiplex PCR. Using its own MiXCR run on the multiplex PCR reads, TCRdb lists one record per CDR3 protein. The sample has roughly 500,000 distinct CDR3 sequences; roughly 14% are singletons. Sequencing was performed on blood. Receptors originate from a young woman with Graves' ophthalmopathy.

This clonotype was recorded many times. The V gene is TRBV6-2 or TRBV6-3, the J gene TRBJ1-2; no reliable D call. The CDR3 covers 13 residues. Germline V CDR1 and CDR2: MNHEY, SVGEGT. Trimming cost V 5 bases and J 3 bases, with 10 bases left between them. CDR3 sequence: CASSLAGHYGYTF. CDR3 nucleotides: TGTGCCAGCAGTCTTGCGGGCCACTATGGCTACACCTTC.

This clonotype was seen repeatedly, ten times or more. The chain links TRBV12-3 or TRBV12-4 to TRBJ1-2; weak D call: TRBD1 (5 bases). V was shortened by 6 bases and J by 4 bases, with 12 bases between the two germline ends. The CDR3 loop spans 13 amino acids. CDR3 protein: CASSSGTAYGYTF. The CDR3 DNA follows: TGTGCCAGCAGCTCCGGGACTGCCTATGGCTACACCTTC.

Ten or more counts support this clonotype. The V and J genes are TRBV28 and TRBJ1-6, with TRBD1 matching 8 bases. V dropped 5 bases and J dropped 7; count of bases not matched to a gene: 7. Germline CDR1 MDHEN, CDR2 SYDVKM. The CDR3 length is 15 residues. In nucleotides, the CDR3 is TGTGCCAGCAGTCTCGGACAGGGACTAAATTCACCCCTCCACTTT. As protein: CASSLGQGLNSPLHF.

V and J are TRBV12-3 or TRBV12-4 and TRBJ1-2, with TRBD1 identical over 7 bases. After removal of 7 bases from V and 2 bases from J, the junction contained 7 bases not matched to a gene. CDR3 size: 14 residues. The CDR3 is CASTPGQLNYGYTF. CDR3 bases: TGTGCCAGCACCCCGGGACAGTTGAACTATGGCTACACCTTC.

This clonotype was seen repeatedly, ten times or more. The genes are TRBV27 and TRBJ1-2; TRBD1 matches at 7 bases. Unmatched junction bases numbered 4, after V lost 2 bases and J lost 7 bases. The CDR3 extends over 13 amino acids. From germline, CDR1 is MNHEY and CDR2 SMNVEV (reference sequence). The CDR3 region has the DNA TGTGCCAGCAGTTTACAGGGGGGAGGTGGCTACACCTTC. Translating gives CASSLQGGGGYTF.

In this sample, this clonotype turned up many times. The CDR3 is CASRATAYEQYF. DNA for the CDR3: TGTGCCAGCAGGGCAACAGCCTACGAGCAGTACTTC. The chain joins TRBV12-3 or TRBV12-4 to TRBJ2-7; D is unclear. This CDR3 has 12 amino acids. Trimming removed 6 bases at V and 2 bases at J, with 8 bases between.

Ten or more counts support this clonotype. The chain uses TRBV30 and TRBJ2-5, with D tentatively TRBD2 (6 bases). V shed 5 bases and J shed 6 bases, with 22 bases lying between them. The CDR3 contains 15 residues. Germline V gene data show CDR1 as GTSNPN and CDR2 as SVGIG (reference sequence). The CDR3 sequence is CAWVRPAGTAKTQYF. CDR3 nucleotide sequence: TGTGCCTGGGTCCGCCCCGCGGGAACCGCAAAGACCCAGTACTTC.

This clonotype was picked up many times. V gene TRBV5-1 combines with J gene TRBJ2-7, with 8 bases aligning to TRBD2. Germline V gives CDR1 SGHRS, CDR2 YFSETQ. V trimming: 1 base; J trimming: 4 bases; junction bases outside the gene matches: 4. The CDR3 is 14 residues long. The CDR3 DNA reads TGCGCCAGCAGCTTGTCCCAGCGGGGGTACGAGCAGTACTTC. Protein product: CASSLSQRGYEQYF.

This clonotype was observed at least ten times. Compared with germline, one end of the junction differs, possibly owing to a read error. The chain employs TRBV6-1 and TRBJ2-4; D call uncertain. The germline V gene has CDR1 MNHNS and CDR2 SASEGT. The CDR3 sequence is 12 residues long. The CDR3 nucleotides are TGTGCCAGCAGGGCCGAGAGTAACATTAAGTACTTC. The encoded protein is CASRAESNIKYF.

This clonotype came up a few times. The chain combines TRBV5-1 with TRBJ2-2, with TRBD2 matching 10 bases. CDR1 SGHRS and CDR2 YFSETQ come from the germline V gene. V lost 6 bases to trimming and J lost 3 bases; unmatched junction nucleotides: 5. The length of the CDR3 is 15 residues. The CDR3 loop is CASTGTSEYTGELFF. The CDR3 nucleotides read TGCGCCAGCACCGGGACTAGCGAATACACCGGGGAGCTGTTTTTT.

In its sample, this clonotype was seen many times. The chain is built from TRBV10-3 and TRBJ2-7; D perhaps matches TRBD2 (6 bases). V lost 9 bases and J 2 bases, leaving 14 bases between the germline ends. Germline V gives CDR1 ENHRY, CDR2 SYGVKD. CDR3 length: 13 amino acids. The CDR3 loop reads CAITSSVAYEQYF. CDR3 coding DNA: TGTGCCATAACTTCTAGCGTAGCCTACGAGCAGTACTTC.

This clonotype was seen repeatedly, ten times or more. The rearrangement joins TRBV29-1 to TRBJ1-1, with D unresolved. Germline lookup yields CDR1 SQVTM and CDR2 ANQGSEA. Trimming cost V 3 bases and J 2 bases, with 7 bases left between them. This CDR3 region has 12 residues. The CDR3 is CSVDSRNTEAFF. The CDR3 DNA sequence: TGCAGCGTTGACAGCAGAAACACTGAAGCTTTCTTT.

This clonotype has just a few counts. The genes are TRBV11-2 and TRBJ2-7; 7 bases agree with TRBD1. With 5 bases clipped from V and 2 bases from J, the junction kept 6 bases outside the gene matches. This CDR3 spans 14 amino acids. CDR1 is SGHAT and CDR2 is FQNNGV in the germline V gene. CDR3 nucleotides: TGTGCCAGCAGCCAAAGACAGGGACCCTACGAGCAGTACTTC. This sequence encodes CASSQRQGPYEQYF.

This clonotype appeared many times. Here the CDR3 DNA reads TGCAGCGTTGTGTTAGGCCCTAGGAACGAGCAGTACTTC. Amino acid sequence: CSVVLGPRNEQYF. V gene TRBV29-1 combines with J gene TRBJ2-7; D not resolved. In germline, CDR1 is SQVTM, CDR2 ANQGSEA. The CDR3 loop spans 13 amino acids. Trimming removed 4 bases from V and 5 bases from J, with 15 bases in between.

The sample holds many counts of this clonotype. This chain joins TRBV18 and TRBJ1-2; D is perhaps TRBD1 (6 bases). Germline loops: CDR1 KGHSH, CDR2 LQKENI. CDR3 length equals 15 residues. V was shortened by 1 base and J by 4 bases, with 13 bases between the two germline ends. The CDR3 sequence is CASSPQHGTPYGYTF. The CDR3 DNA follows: TGTGCCAGCTCACCACAGCACGGGACACCCTATGGCTACACCTTC.

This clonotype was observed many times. DNA of the CDR3: TGTGCCAGCAGTCCTGGACTAGCGGGGTTTAAATACGAGCAGTACTTC. Its protein is CASSPGLAGFKYEQYF. V is TRBV6-1 and J is TRBJ2-7, with 12 nucleotides matching TRBD2. The J segment lost 4 bases and the V segment lost 5 bases, leaving 9 bases of the junction unmatched. The germline V gene has CDR1 MNHNS and CDR2 SASEGT. The CDR3 totals 16 residues.

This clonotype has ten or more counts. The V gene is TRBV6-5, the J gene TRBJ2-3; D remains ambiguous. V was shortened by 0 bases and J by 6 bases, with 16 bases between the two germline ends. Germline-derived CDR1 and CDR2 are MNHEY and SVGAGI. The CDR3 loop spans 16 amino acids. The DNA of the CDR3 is TGTGCCAGCAGTTACTCGATTTCGTTTGAAGGGGATACGCAGTATTTT. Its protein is CASSYSISFEGDTQYF.

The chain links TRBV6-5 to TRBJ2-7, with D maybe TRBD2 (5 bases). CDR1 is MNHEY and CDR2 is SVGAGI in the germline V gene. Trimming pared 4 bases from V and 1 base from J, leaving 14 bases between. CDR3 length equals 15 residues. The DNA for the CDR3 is TGTGCCAGCAGTTCCCCAAAGACTAAATCCTACGAGCAGTACTTC. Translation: CASSSPKTKSYEQYF.

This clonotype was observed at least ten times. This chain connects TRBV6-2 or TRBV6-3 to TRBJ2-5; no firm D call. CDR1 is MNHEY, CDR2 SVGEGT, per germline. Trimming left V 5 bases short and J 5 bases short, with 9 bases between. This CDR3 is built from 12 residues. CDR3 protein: CASSPQRETQYF. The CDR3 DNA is TGTGCCAGCAGTCCACAAAGGGAGACCCAGTACTTC.

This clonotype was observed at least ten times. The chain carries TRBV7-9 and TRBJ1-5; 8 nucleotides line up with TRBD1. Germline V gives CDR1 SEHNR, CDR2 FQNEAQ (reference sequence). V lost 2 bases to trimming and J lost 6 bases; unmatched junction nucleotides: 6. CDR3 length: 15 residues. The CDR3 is CASSLNGQGGQPQHF. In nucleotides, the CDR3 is TGTGCCAGCAGCTTAAATGGACAGGGCGGTCAGCCCCAGCATTTT.

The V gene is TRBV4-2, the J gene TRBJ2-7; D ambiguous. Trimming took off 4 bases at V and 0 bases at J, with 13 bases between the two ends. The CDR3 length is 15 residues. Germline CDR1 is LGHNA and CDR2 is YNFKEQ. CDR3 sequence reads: CASSPVLGSSYEQYF. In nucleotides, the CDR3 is TGTGCCAGCAGCCCTGTTCTGGGTTCCTCCTACGAGCAGTACTTC.

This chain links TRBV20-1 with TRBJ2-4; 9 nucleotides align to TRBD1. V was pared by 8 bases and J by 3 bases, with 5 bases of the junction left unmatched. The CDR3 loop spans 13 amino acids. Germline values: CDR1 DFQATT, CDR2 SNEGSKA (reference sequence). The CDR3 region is CSTGGKLKNIQYF. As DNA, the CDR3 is TGCAGTACAGGGGGCAAACTCAAAAACATTCAGTACTTC.

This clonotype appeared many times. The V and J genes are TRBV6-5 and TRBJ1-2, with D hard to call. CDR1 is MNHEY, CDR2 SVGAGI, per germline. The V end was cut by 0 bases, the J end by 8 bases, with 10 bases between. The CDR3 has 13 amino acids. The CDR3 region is CASSYSSLGGYTF. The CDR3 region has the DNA TGTGCCAGCAGTTACTCTAGCCTGGGGGGCTACACCTTC.

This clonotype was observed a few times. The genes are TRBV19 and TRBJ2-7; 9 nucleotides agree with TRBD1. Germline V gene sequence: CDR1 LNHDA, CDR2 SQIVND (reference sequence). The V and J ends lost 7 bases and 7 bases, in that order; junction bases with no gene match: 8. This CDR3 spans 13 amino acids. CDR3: CASTPGTGFEQYF. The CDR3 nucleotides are TGTGCCAGTACCCCTGGGACAGGGTTTGAGCAGTACTTC.

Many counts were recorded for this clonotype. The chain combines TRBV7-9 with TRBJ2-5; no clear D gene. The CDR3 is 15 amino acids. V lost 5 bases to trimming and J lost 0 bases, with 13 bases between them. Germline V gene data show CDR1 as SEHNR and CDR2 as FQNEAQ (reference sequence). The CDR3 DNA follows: TGTGCCAGCAGCCTAGTGGGTGGGGACCAAGAGACCCAGTACTTC. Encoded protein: CASSLVGGDQETQYF.